This section outlines one T cell receptor beta chain sequence together with its context. Its antigen has not been determined. Base qualities were left out, and no much larger clone turns up one base away. V ends up 4 bases short and J 1 base short, with an unmatched junction base count of 9. From the cysteine up to the phenylalanine, the CDR3 has a length of 17 residues. This entry keeps only the CDR3 DNA: 51 bases, framed from base 1. CDR1 SGHVS and CDR2 FQNEAQ are derived from the germline V gene. The sample originates from a study of cytomegalovirus exposure and HLA in healthy donors (dated by TCRdb to about 2017). With respect to the entire study: According to an earlier analysis of several hundred of the donors, 150 million to 200 million T cells yielded 120 million or so unique TCR beta sequences and around 300 Gb of sequence data. Approximately 330 gigabases of sequencing data and approximately 92 million unique TCR sequences made up an early release that covered fewer than 650 HLA-typed donors. Of the roughly 430 genotyped donors, around 81% fell in the genetic ancestry cluster associated with self-reported Caucasian donors. The study was designed to test whether signatures of past pathogen exposure could be identified by cataloging public T cell receptors. The T cell repertoires of 666 subjects were profiled by immunosequencing and related to cytomegalovirus serostatus. Along with the approximately 650-subject first cohort, a separate validation cohort of more than 90 different subjects was used. High-throughput TCR immunosequencing, statistical association of individual TCRs with disease status, and machine learning were combined to predict cytomegalovirus infection status. To study patterns of TCR occurrence, a later analysis re-analyzed previously published TCR beta repertoires from 550 to 800 donors and added high-resolution HLA genotyping. The later analysis used no new phenotypic data to find candidate immune exposures, relying instead on TCR beta sequences and their occurrence across donors. In an earlier analysis of more than 550 of the donors, high-throughput TCR beta sequencing was used to judge whether each TCR beta V gene segment behaved as functional or pseudogenic. Donor age, sex, ethnicity and CMV serostatus were compiled alongside the repertoire data. Genome-wide SNP genotypes for about three fifths of the 666 donors were used in a later genetic analysis, which treated that subset as a discovery cohort. All discovery cohort repertoires had been generated using a single sequencing platform. HLA typing included class I and class II loci at four-digit resolution. The number of donors typed differed by locus, with about 629-630 for A, B, C, DRB1 and DQB1, around 500 for DQA1, 606 for DPA1, and 450 to 480 for DPB1. Four or five DR-DQ haplotypes were handled as single units for association and clustering because linkage in the cohort was strong. Among about 410 genotyped donors of the cohort, an average of roughly 230,000 unique TCR beta nucleotide sequences was sequenced per donor, of which about 18% were non-productive. General conclusions and limits of the study: In a later genetic analysis, fewer N-insertions in productive TCRs were reported among donors in an Asian-associated ancestry cluster than the approximately 670-donor mean. The sequencing pipeline was judged likely to have produced a cluster of highly shared sequence variants as a technical artifact. A further reported finding was that TCR beta sequences accurately predicted the HLA-A and HLA-B alleles for most subjects in the first cohort. In both the original and validation cohorts, the classifier was reported to diagnose cytomegalovirus status with high specificity and sensitivity. In vitro tests confirmed that three of the cytomegalovirus-associated TCR beta chains recognize cytomegalovirus antigens. Because HLA typing was unavailable for some donors at each locus, only the typed subset was used in association tests. A total of 150 to 200 TCR beta chains were listed by the study as associated with cytomegalovirus. Only TCR beta chains were sequenced in this cohort, and the absence of alpha or paired-chain data limited detectable features. It was suggested by the authors that the approach could potentially be generalized to other disease states and immunological phenotypes. About 17 rarely observed V segments, including chromosome 9 orphons, were excluded from the earlier analysis of approximately 600 of the donors because counts were too low. Because the 87-base-pair reads could not distinguish some IMGT-functional V segments, including TRBV6-2 and TRBV6-3, those segments were excluded. According to a later analysis, parvovirus B19, influenza, CMV and Epstein-Barr virus appeared linked to several top co-occurrence clusters. A later analysis found that TCR association rates varied across HLA loci, with DRB1 alleles showing the most associated TCRs and HLA-C alleles the fewest. Linkage disequilibrium might explain the correlated functional status among segregating V segments, but an unknown experimental factor could not be ruled out. V-gene and J-gene trimming of TCR beta chains was associated with a missense DCLRE1C variant in a later genetic analysis, and the association was replicated in an independent cohort. At a false discovery rate of 0.05, a later analysis linked about 17,000 TCR beta sequences to specific HLA alleles. Broadly in line with IMGT annotations, most TCR beta V segments showed up in productive rearrangements about 87% or about 30% of the time in an earlier analysis of some 590 of the donors. In a later analysis, most CMV-associated TCR beta chains were found to appear HLA-restricted, with HLA associations seemingly driven largely by CMV exposure. Most TCR sequences were observed very rarely across donors, whereas some public TCRs were present in many individuals. When HLA alleles, especially DR and DQ, strongly co-occurred, attributing TCR associations to individual alleles was difficult. For the cohort, immune exposure information was limited to CMV serostatus. Presence/absence analyses assumed roughly uniform sequencing depth across donors, an assumption that may not hold. In a later analysis, HLA-associated TCR beta chains were found to be more clonally expanded and to have lower generation probabilities than equally common non-associated chains.

The protocol used for the library was the immunoSEQ multiplex PCR assay. A mixture of 60 forward primers for TCR Vbeta segments and 13 reverse primers for TCR Jbeta segments was used in the multiplex PCR. The CDR3 region of rearranged TCR beta genes was amplified from genomic DNA by a multiplex PCR assay. On the Illumina HiSeq System, the amplified TCR beta libraries were sequenced as 87-base-pair reads. As for the authors' bioinformatics: A later analysis tallied tens of millions of unique TCR beta chains across the 666 repertoires, and about 10 million of those chains were shared by two or more donors. To remove PCR and sequencing errors, raw reads were error-corrected and collapsed into unique sequences using a nearest-neighbor algorithm that merged closely related sequences. To assign V, D and J gene segments, CDR3 sequences were aligned to IMGT reference sequences. For a sequence to be retained, a match of at least six nucleotides to both a V gene segment and a J gene segment was required. Rearrangements were classified as productive when the CDR3 lacked stop codons and remained in frame with V and J, and all other rearrangements were classified as non-productive. CDR3 was defined according to IMGT convention as the region running from the second conserved V-encoded cysteine to the conserved J-encoded phenylalanine. Sequences without an unambiguous match to a single V gene segment were excluded from the earlier analysis of a few hundred of the donors. An earlier analysis of roughly 590 of the donors called V segments functional above 56.7% productive rearrangements and segregating when the between-donor standard deviation exceeded 5%. A statistical classification framework was developed to diagnose cytomegalovirus status using the catalog of TCR beta chain sequences. In a later analysis, TCR nucleotide sequences were compared against IMGT/GENE-DB human TR gene sequences so that V and J genes could be assigned. A later analysis assigned CDR3 sequences and most-parsimonious VDJ recombination scenarios with the TCRdist pipeline. A later analysis defined each TCR beta chain by its CDR3 amino acid sequence plus V-gene family, and excluded reads lacking a unique V-gene family. As a way to deal with suspected cross-contamination and a sequencing artifact, a later analysis dropped 592 nucleotide sequences that were highly shared and had low generation probability. In a later analysis, a clonal expansion index was calculated for each public chain from normalized within-repertoire ranks of inferred template counts. Generation probabilities in a later analysis came from a VDJ recombination model fitted to out-of-frame rearrangements, and those results were checked against IGoR. In a later analysis, hypergeometric tests were used to score TCR-TCR, TCR-HLA and TCR-CMV co-occurrence, with a repertoire-size bias correction applied to TCR pairs. To estimate false discovery rates, a later analysis permuted the HLA or CMV assignments 20 times. A later analysis grouped co-occurring TCRs with DBSCAN, adding TCRdist sequence similarity when clustering within HLA-allele-positive subsets. Repertoires with fewer than 30,000 or more than 120,000 public chains were left out of co-occurrence clustering, as were five repertoires with anomalous nucleotide sharing. TCRdb's version of the immuneACCESS table is confined to in-frame rearrangements and falls short of the full clone set. An unresolved V gene accounts for under half of the shortfall where checked; the remainder is of unknown origin. V and J calls plus clone size are reproduced from that table; the DNA served to infer D and trimming. The table for this sample lists 120,000 to 150,000 clones; around 79% of them were counted only once. The top ten clones comprise 1.7% of the sample.

The cohort consisted of more than 650 healthy bone marrow donors. At the time of sampling, every cohort member was nominally healthy, though immune exposures that went unrecorded were likely present. The donor was CMV seronegative and belonged to the group of roughly 330 seronegative cohort members. A peripheral blood sample was collected from each donor, and TCR beta sequencing was performed on peripheral blood mononuclear cells. Genomic DNA extraction from the blood cell samples was performed with the Qiagen DNeasy Blood Extraction Kit. The receptor's source is a woman aged 30 to 39 in good health and CMV-seronegative. Sequencing used PBMCs. This chain joins TRBV7-8 to TRBJ2-2, with 7 central nucleotides matching TRBD2. The CDR3 region has the sequence CASSYGVVAGNTGELFF. The sequenced DNA is TGTGCCAGCAGCTATGGCGTGGTAGCGGGGAACACCGGGGAGCTGTTTTTT. The variable domain in full, with residues beyond the CDR3 obtained from the reference TRBV7-8 and TRBJ2-2 genes, is GAGVSQSPRYKVAKRGQDVALRCDPISGHVSLFWYQQALGQGPEFLTYFQNEAQLDKSGLPSDRFFAERPEGSVSTLKIQRTQQEDSAVYLCASSYGVVAGNTGELFFGEGSRLTVL.